The rows below give T cell receptor beta chains drawn from one sample of a study of beta chain features in type 1 diabetes. TCRdb's table, derived via immunoSEQ multiplex PCR, lists solely in-frame clones and lacks some. The data show roughly 240,000 clones, around 25% seen once. Sequencing was done on a sample of naive CD4+ T cells from blood. These receptors were obtained from a woman in her twenties or thirties with type 1 diabetes. Each CDR3 is given with its conserved first and last residue. D genes are given only for firm matches. Size values are once, few and many counts, or a class for expanded clones, and some rows have none.

v_gene	j_gene	abundance	d_gene	CDR3nt	CDR3aa
TRBV7-9	TRBJ1-3	few	TRBD1	TGTGCCAGCAGCCTACCCGGGACAGCAGGAAACACCATATATTTT	CASSLPGTAGNTIYF
TRBV28	TRBJ2-1	NA	NA	TGTGCCAGCAGTTTTGTGAGGTCGGGTGAGCAGTTCTTC	CASSFVRSGEQFF
TRBV30	TRBJ1-5	few	NA	TGTGCCTGGAGTTGGATAGGGGAACAGCCCCAGCATTTT	CAWSWIGEQPQHF
TRBV5-1	TRBJ2-1	NA	NA	TGCGCCAGCAGCGGGGGACTTTACAATGAGCAGTTCTTC	CASSGGLYNEQFF
TRBV6-6	TRBJ2-1	few	TRBD1	TGTGCCAGCCTCCCCGGGACAGGGCGCAATGAGCAGTTCTTC	CASLPGTGRNEQFF
TRBV4-1	TRBJ2-3	NA	TRBD2	TGCGCCAGCAGCCAAGTCAGGCTAGCGGGAGGCACAGATACGCAGTATTTT	CASSQVRLAGGTDTQYF
TRBV15	TRBJ2-7	NA	TRBD2	TGTGCCACCAGCAGGGGACTAGGTACCTCCGAGCAGTACTTC	CATSRGLGTSEQYF
TRBV29-1	TRBJ2-3	NA	TRBD2	TGCAGCGTTCTTGTACTAGCGCAGGGTAAGGCAGATACGCAGTATTTT	CSVLVLAQGKADTQYF
TRBV4-1	TRBJ2-2	NA	TRBD1	TGCGCCAGCAGCCAGCCTAGACAGGGCGGGGAGCTGTTTTTT	CASSQPRQGGELFF
TRBV5-1	TRBJ2-2	NA	NA	TGCGCCAGCAGCTTGCACAGAACGAACACCGGGGAGCTGTTTTTT	CASSLHRTNTGELFF
TRBV15	TRBJ2-3	few	TRBD1	TGTGCCACCAGCACCTACGACAGGGGGCTCACAGATACGCAGTATTTT	CATSTYDRGLTDTQYF
TRBV30	TRBJ2-1	NA	NA	TGTGCCTGGAATAAAACGGGGGACAATGAGCAGTTCTTC	CAWNKTGDNEQFF
TRBV18	TRBJ2-3	NA	TRBD1	TGTGCCAGCTCACCACGACAGGGGAGCACAGATACGCAGTATTTT	CASSPRQGSTDTQYF
TRBV9	TRBJ2-1	NA	TRBD2	TGTGCCAGCAGCGTCACTAGCGGGATTGTCTACGGCAATGAGCAGTTCTTC	CASSVTSGIVYGNEQFF
TRBV29-1	TRBJ1-2	few	NA	TGCAGCGTTGATCCCCGGGGAGACTATGGCTACACCTTC	CSVDPRGDYGYTF
TRBV29-1	TRBJ1-1	few	NA	TGCAGCGCCGGCCAGAGGGTCACTGAAGCTTTCTTT	CSAGQRVTEAFF
TRBV5-1	TRBJ2-7	NA	TRBD2	TGCGCCAGCAGCTTGGCTCGGACTAGTCAGGTGCAGTACTTC	CASSLARTSQVQYF